One T cell receptor beta chain is described in this entry. Some clones are missing from TCRdb's copy, which holds only in-frame ones; the method was immunoSEQ multiplex PCR. The sample contains roughly 230,000 clones, 90% of which appear only once. CDR1 and CDR2 from the germline V gene are SNHLY and FYNNEI. The CDR3 covers 15 residues. The V segment lost 6 bases and the J segment 0 bases; nucleotides outside the gene matches: 5. The data derive from a study of cytomegalovirus exposure and HLA in healthy donors. The chain combines TRBV2 with TRBJ2-4; 7 nucleotides agree with TRBD1. Material: PBMCs. The TCR originated in a woman aged 30 to 39 in good health and CMV-seronegative. CDR3 in DNA: TGTGCCAGCAGCGGACAGGCACTAGCCAAAAACATTCAGTACTTC. It yields the protein CASSGQALAKNIQYF.